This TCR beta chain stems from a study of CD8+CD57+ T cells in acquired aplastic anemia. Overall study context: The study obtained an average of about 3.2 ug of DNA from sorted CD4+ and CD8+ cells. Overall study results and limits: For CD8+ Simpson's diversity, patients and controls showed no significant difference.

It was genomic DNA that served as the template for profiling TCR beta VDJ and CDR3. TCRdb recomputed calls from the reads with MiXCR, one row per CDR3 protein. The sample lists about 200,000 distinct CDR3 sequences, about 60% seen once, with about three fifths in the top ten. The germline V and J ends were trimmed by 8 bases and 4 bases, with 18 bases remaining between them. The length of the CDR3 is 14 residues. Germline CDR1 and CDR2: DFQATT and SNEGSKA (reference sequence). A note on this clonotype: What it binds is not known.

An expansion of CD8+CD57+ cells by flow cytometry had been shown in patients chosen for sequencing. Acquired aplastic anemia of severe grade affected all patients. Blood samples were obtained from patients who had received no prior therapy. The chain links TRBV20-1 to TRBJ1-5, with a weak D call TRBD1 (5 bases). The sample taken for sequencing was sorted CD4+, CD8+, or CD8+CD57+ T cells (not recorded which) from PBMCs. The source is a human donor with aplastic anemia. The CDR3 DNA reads TGCAGTACCACGCCTAGGGGCGGTAATCAGCCCCAGCATTTT. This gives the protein CSTTPRGGNQPQHF.